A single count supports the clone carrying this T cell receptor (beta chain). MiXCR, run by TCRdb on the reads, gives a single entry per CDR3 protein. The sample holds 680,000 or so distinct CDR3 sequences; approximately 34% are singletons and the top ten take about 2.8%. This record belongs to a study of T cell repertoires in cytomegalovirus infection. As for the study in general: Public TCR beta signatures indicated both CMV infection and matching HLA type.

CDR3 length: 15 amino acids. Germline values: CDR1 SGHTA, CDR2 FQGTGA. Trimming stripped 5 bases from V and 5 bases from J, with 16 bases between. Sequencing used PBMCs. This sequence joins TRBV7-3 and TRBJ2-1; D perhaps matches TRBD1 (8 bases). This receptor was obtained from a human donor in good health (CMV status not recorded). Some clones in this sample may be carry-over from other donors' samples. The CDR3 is CASSRGDRINNEQFF. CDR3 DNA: TGTGCCAGCAGCCGGGGGGACAGGATAAACAATGAGCAGTTCTTC.